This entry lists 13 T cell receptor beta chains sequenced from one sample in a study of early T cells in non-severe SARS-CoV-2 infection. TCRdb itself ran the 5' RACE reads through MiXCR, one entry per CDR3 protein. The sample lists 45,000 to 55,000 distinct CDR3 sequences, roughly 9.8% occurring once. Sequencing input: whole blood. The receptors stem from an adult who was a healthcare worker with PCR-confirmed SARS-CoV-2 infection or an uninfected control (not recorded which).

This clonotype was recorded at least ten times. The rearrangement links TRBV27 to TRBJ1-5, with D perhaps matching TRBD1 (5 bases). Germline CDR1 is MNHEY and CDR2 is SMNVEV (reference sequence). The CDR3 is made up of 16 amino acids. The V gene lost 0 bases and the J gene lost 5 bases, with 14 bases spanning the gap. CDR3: CASSLSIARADQPQHF. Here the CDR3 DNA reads TGTGCCAGCAGTTTATCGATCGCCAGGGCCGATCAGCCCCAGCATTTT.

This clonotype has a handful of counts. CDR3 nucleotide sequence: TGCAGTGCTCGTAGGCTAGCGGGAGAGGGGACCTCCTACAATGAGCAGTTCTTC. Translated: CSARRLAGEGTSYNEQFF. The V gene is TRBV20-1, the J gene TRBJ2-1; 10 positions match TRBD2. In germline, CDR1 is DFQATT, CDR2 SNEGSKA (reference sequence). V dropped 5 bases and J dropped 0; count of bases not matched to a gene: 13. CDR3 length: 18 residues.

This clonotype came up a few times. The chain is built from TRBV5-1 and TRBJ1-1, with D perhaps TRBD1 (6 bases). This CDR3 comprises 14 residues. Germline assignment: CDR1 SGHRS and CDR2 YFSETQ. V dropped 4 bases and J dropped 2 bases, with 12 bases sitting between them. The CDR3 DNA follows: TGCGCCAGCAGCGGACAGATGGTTAACACTGAAGCTTTCTTT. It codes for CASSGQMVNTEAFF.

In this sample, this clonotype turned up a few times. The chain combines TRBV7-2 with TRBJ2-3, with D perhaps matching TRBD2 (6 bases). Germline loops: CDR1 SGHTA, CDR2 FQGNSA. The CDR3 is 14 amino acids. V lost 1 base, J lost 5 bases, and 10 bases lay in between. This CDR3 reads CASSLDLALDTQYF. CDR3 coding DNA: TGTGCCAGCAGCTTAGACCTAGCGCTAGATACGCAGTATTTT. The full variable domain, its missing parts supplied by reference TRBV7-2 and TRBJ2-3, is GAGVSQSPSNKVTEKGKDVELRCDPISGHTALYWYRQSLGQGLEFLIYFQGNSAPDKSGLPSDRFSAERTGGSVSTLTIQRTQQEDSAVYLCASSLDLALDTQYFGPGTRLTVL.

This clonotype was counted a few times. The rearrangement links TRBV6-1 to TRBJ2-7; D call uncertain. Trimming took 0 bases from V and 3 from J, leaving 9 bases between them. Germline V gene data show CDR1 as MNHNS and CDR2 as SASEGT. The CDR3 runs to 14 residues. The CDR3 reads CASSEAQSVYEQYF. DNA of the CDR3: TGTGCCAGCAGTGAAGCGCAGAGCGTCTACGAGCAGTACTTC.

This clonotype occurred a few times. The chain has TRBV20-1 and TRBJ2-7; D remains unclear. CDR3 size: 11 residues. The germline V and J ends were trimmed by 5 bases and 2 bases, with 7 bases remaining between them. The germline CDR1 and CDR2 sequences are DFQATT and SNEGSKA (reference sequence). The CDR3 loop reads CSAPLAYEQYF. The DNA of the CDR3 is TGCAGTGCTCCCCTAGCCTACGAGCAGTACTTC.

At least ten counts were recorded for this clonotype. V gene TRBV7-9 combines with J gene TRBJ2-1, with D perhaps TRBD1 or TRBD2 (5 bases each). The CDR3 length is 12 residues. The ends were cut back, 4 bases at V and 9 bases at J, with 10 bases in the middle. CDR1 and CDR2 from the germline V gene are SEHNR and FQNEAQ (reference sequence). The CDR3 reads CASSSAGGEQFF. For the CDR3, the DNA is TGTGCCAGCAGCTCGGCTGGGGGTGAGCAGTTCTTC. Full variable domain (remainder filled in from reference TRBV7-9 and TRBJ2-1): DTGVSQNPRHKITKRGQNVTFRCDPISEHNRLYWYRQTLGQGPEFLTYFQNEAQLEKSRLLSDRFSAERPKGSFSTLEIQRTEQGDSAMYLCASSSAGGEQFFGPGTRLTVL.

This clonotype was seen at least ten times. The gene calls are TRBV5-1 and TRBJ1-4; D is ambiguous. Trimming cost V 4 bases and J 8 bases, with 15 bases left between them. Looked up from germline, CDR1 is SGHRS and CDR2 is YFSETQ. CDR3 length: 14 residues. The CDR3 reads CASSGYLTGEKLFF. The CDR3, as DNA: TGCGCCAGCAGCGGATACCTAACGGGGGAAAAACTGTTTTTT.

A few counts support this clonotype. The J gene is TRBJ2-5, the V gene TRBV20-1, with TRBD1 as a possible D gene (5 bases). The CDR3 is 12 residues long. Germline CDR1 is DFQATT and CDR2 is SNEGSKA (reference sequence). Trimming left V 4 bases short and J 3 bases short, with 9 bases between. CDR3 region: CSAKVREETQYF. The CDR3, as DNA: TGCAGTGCTAAGGTCAGGGAAGAGACCCAGTACTTC.

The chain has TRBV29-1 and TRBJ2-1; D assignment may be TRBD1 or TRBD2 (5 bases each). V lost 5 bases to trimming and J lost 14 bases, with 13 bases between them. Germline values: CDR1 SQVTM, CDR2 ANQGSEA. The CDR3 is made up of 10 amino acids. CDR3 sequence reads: CSVITGPKFF. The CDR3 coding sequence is TGCAGCGTTATCACGGGACCCAAGTTCTTC.

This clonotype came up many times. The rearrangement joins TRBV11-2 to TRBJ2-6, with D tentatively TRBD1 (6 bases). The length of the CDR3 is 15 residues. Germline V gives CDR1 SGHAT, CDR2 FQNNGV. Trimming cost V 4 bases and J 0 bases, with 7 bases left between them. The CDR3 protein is CASSYRVSGANVLTF. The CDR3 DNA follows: TGTGCCAGCAGCTACAGGGTCTCTGGGGCCAACGTCCTGACTTTC.

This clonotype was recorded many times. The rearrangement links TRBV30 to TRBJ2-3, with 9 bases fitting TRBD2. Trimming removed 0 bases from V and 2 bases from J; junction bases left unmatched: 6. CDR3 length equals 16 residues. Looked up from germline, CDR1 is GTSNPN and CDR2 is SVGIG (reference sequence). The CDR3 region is CAWSVQASGTTDTQYF. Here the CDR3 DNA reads TGTGCCTGGAGTGTACAGGCTAGCGGGACCACAGATACGCAGTATTTT.

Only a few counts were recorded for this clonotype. This CDR3 is CASSSLAGGSLTYEQYF. The CDR3 bases are TGTGCCAGCAGCTCCTTAGCGGGAGGGTCGCTGACCTACGAGCAGTACTTC. V is TRBV2 and J is TRBJ2-7, with TRBD2 matching over 11 bases. J gave up 2 bases and V 6 bases, and 12 bases lay outside the gene matches. Germline V lookup: CDR1 SNHLY, CDR2 FYNNEI. CDR3 length: 17 amino acids.